A single sample gave rise to the 6 T cell receptor beta chains below, sequenced in a study of OX40 agonist ivuxolimab in advanced cancers. The library was built by means of the immunoSEQ multiplex PCR assay. Entries here come from immuneACCESS through TCRdb and include only in-frame sequences with V and J called. Some clones fail to appear in such tables; in the studies checked, an unresolved V gene covers under half of the shortfall, and the cause of the remainder is unknown. This sample gives about 110,000 clones in total; around 93% of them show up just once. The top ten clonotypes cover about 0.67% of the sample. This specimen consisted of CD4+ or CD8+ T cells sorted from blood, obtained in a trial of the OX40 agonist ivuxolimab. The receptors derive from an adult with an advanced solid tumor such as melanoma, head and neck, liver or kidney cancer.

This chain joins TRBV9 and TRBJ2-1; D possibly corresponds to TRBD2 (6 bases). Looked up from germline, CDR1 is SGDLS and CDR2 is YYNGEE. The V and J ends lost 0 bases and 9 bases respectively, with 13 bases between them. This CDR3 spans 14 amino acids. The CDR3 here is CASSVAGDLGEQFF. The CDR3 DNA follows: TGTGCCAGCAGCGTAGCGGGAGATTTGGGTGAGCAGTTCTTC.

The chain couples TRBV19 to TRBJ2-1, with D possibly TRBD1 on 6 matching bases. Trimming removed 3 bases from V and 8 bases from J, with 11 bases in between. This CDR3 spans 13 amino acids. Germline values: CDR1 LNHDA, CDR2 SQIVND (reference sequence). The CDR3 DNA sequence: TGTGCCAGTAGTATGGTCAGGGGCTATGAGCAGTTCTTC. It translates to CASSMVRGYEQFF.

The chain uses TRBV19 and TRBJ2-7, with TRBD1 identical over 12 bases. Germline V gives CDR1 LNHDA, CDR2 SQIVND (reference sequence). CDR3 length: 21 residues. The V segment lost 3 bases and the J segment 2 bases; nucleotides outside the gene matches: 20. CDR3 nucleotides: TGTGCCAGTAGTATCAGAGCCGGGACAGGGGGCAAAGCGGGAGCTCCCTACGAGCAGTACTTC. It translates to CASSIRAGTGGKAGAPYEQYF.

CDR3 nucleotide sequence: TGCGCCAGCAGCTTGACACTAGAAACAGATACGCAGTATTTT. Protein: CASSLTLETDTQYF. The V gene is TRBV5-1, the J gene TRBJ2-3, with a tentative D call TRBD2 (5 bases). V was pared by 1 base and J by 3 bases, with 9 bases between. This CDR3 region has 14 residues. Germline assignment: CDR1 SGHRS and CDR2 YFSETQ.

The V gene is TRBV12-5, the J gene TRBJ2-6; a possible D gene is TRBD1 (6 bases). Germline V gene sequence: CDR1 LGHNT, CDR2 FRNRAP. V lost 0 bases to trimming and J lost 4 bases, with 13 bases between them. The length of the CDR3 is 17 residues. CDR3 sequence (DNA): TGTGCTAGTGGTTTGGTAGTTCTGGGGGCCGGGGCCAACGTCCTGACTTTC. It encodes CASGLVVLGAGANVLTF.

This sequence joins TRBV7-9 and TRBJ2-5; 9 nucleotides match TRBD2. Unmatched junction bases numbered 4, after V lost 1 base and J lost 1 base. Germline V gene sequence: CDR1 SEHNR, CDR2 FQNEAQ (reference sequence). The CDR3 covers 16 residues. Here the CDR3 reads CASSLGSGGIQETQYF. CDR3 in DNA: TGTGCCAGCAGCTTAGGTAGCGGGGGAATCCAAGAGACCCAGTACTTC.